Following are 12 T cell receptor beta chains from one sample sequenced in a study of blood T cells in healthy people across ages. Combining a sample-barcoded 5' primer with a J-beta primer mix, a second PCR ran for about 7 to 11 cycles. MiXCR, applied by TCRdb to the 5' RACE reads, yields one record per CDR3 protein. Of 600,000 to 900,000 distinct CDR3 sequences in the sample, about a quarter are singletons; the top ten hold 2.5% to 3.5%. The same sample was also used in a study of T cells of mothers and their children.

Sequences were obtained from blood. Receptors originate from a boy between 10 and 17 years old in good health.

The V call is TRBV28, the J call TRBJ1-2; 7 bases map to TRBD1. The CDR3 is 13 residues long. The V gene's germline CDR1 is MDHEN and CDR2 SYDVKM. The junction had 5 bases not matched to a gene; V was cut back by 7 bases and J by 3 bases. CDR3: CASTLTGDYGYTF. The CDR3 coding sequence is TGTGCCAGCACCCTAACAGGGGACTATGGCTACACCTTC.

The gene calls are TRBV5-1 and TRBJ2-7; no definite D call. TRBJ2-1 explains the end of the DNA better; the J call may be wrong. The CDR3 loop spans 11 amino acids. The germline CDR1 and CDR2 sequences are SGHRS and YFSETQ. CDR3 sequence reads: CASSLQGAQFF. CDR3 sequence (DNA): TGCGCCAGCAGCTTACAAGGAGCTCAGTTCTTC.

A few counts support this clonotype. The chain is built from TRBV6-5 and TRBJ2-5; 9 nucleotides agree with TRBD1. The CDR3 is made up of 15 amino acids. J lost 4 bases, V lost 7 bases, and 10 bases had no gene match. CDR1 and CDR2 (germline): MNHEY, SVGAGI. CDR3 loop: CASIPVGQGRETQYF. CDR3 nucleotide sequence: TGTGCCAGCATTCCAGTCGGACAGGGGCGAGAGACCCAGTACTTC.

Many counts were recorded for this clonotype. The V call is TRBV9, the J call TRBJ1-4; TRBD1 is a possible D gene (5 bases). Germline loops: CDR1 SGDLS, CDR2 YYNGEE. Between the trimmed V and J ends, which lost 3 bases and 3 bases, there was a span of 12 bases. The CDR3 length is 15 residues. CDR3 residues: CASSALGVPNEKLFF. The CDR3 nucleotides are TGTGCCAGCAGCGCTCTGGGGGTCCCTAATGAAAAACTGTTTTTT.

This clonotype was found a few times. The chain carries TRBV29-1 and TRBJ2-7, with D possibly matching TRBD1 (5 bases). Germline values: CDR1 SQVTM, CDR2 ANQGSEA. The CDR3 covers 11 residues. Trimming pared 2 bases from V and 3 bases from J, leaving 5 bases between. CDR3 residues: CSVERGYEQYF. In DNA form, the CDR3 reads TGCAGCGTTGAAAGGGGCTACGAGCAGTACTTC.

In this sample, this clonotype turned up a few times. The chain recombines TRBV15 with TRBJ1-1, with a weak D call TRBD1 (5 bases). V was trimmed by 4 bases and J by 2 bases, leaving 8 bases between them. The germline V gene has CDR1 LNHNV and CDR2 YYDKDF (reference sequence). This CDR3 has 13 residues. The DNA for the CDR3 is TGTGCCACCAGCAAACGGGACAACACTGAAGCTTTCTTT. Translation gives CATSKRDNTEAFF.

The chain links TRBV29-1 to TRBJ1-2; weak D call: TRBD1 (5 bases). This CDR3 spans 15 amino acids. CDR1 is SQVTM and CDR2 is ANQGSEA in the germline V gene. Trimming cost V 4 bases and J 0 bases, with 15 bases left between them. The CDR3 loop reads CSVGEQGRANYGYTF. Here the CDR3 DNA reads TGCAGCGTTGGTGAGCAGGGAAGGGCTAACTATGGCTACACCTTC.

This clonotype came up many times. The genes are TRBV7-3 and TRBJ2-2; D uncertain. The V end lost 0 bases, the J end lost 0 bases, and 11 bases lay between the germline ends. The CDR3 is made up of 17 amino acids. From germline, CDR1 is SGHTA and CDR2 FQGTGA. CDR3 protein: CASSLTRQEANTGELFF. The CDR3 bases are TGTGCCAGCAGCTTAACGAGGCAGGAAGCGAACACCGGGGAGCTGTTTTTT.

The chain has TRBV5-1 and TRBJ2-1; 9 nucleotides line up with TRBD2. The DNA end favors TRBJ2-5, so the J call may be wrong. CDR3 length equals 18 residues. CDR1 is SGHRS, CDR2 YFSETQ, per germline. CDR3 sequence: CASSLVWWRGGQQETQYF. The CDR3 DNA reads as TGCGCCAGCAGCTTGGTCTGGTGGCGGGGGGGCCAACAAGAGACCCAGTACTTC.

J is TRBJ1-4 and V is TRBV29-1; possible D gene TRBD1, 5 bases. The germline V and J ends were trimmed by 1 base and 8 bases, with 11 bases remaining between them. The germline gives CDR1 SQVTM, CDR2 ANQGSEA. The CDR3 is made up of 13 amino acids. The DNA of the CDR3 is TGCAGCGTTGAAGGCAGGGCGGGGGAAAAACTGTTTTTT. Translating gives CSVEGRAGEKLFF.

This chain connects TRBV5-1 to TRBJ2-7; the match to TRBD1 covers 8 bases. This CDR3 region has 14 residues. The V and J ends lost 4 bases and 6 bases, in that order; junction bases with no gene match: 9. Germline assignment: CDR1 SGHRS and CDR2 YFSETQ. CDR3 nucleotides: TGCGCCAGCAGCGCGGCGGACAGGGCAAGCGAGCAGTACTTC. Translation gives CASSAADRASEQYF.

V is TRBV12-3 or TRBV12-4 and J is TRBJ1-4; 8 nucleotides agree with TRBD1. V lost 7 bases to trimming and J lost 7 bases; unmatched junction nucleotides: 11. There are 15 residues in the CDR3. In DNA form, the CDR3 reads TGTGCCAGCACATCAACCCAGGGGGCGCGTGAAAAACTGTTTTTT. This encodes CASTSTQGAREKLFF.